This TCR beta chain derives from a study of T cell repertoires in cytomegalovirus infection (dated 2019 in TCRdb). The study in broad terms: Peptide stimulations targeted recently identified HLA-C-restricted CMV epitopes, whose presentation resists viral immunomodulation, together with well-studied HLA-B-restricted epitopes. Donor HLA type was relevant to the analysis, because carriage of CMV infection together with the matching HLA type was indicated by public TCR beta signatures.

What the authors observed across the whole study: In both this cohort and an independent cohort of over 350 donors, the cumulative frequency of public TCR beta family members distinguished carriers of CMV infection plus the relevant HLA type. The ex vivo response was dominated by HLA-C-restricted CMV-specific TCR beta clonotypes, which also provided the single most frequent clonotype in two of eight donors.

The germline V gene encodes CDR1 SEHNR and CDR2 FQNEAQ (reference sequence). V is reduced by 5 bases and J by 0 bases, leaving a spacing of 13 bases between them. From the cysteine through the phenylalanine, the CDR3 covers 15 amino acids. CDR3 DNA is the only sequence kept; it has 45 bases, read in frame from the first base. Sequencing was carried out with an Illumina HiSeq 1500. TCRdb handled the public reads itself, with Q25 trimming in fastp and clone calling in MiXCR, and kept productive beta chains. Each entry is one CDR3 protein sequence, shown with its most common DNA and genes. In this sample the table shows around 360,000 distinct CDR3 sequences, about 35% of which occur a single time. Jointly, the top ten make up around an eighth of the sample. This clonotype came up many times. No cognate antigen has been identified for it. No much larger clone exists at a distance of one base, and base qualities are not known.

According to the study, the label for this sample's treatment or condition signals: in vitro stimulation with specific CMV peptide epitopes to enrich CMV-specific T cells. This clonotype was obtained from a human donor in good health (CMV status not recorded). Some clones in this sample may be carry-over from other donors' samples. Source: cultured PBMCs, taken from culture after CMV antigen stimulation. Recombination connected TRBV7-9 to TRBJ1-1; TRBD1 might be the D gene, on 6 matching bases. The DNA sequence is given as TGTGCCAGCAGCCCTTGGGGGGGGCTGAACACTGAAGCTTTCTTT. The encoded protein is CASSPWGGLNTEAFF.